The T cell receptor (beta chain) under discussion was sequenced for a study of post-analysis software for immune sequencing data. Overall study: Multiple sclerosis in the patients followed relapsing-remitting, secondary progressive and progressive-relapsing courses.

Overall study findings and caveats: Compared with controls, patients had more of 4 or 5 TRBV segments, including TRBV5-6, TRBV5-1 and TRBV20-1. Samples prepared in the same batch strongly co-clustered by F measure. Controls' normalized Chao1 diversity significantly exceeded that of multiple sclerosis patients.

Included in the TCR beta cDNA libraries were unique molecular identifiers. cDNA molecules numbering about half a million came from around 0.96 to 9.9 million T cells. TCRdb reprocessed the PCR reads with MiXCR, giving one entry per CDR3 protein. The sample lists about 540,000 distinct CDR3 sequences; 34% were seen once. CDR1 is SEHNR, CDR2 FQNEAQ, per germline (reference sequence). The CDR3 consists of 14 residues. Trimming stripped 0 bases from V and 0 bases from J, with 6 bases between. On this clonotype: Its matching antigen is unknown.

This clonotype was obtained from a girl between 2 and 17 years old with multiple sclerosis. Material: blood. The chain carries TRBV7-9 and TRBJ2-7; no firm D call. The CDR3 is CASSLAGHSYEQYF. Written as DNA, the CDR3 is TGTGCCAGCAGCTTAGCCGGGCACTCCTACGAGCAGTACTTC. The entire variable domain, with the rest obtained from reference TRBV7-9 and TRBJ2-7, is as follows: DTGVSQNPRHKITKRGQNVTFRCDPISEHNRLYWYRQTLGQGPEFLTYFQNEAQLEKSRLLSDRFSAERPKGSFSTLEIQRTEQGDSAMYLCASSLAGHSYEQYFGPGTRLTVT.